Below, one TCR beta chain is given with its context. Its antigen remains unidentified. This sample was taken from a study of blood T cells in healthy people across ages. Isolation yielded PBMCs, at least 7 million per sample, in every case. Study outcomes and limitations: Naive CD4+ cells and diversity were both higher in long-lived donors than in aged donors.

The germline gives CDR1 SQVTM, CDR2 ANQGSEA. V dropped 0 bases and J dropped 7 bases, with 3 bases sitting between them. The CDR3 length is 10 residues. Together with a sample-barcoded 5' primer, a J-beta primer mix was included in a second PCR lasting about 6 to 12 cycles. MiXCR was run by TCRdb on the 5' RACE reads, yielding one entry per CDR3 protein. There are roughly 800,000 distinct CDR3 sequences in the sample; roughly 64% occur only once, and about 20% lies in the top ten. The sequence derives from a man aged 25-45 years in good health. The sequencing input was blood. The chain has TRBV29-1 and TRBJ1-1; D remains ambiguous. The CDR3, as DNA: TGCAGCGTTGAAGAGGTTGAAGCTTTCTTT. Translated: CSVEEVEAFF.